Presented here are 8 T cell receptor beta chains from one specimen sequenced in a study of Ad26.COV2.S vaccination and SARS-CoV-2 variants. The protocol was immunoSEQ multiplex PCR, while the TCRdb copy is restricted to in-frame clones and leaves out a portion. The table shows 350,000 to 400,000 clones, with 75% to 90% occurring only once. Specified treatment: around 19 received Ad26.COV2.S at low or high dose, single or two shots; several received placebo; per-sample allocation not given. Material that was analyzed had been drawn on day 63 after the first vaccine or placebo injection. The sample consisted of peripheral blood, taken in a trial of Ad26.COV2.S vaccine versus placebo. The receptors were gathered from a person aged 18-60 years who received the Ad26.COV2.S COVID-19 vaccine or a placebo.

The J gene is TRBJ1-6, the V gene TRBV4-3; D uncertain. CDR1 LGHNA and CDR2 YSLEER come from the germline V gene. Trimming stripped 0 bases from V and 10 bases from J, with 13 bases between. This CDR3 is built from 15 residues. Written as DNA, the CDR3 is TGCGCCAGCAGCCAAGATCCACCCGGGCGCTCACCCCTCCACTTT. Translated, it gives CASSQDPPGRSPLHF.

This rearrangement joins TRBV5-1 to TRBJ2-7; no clear D gene. V lost 1 base and J lost 7, with 6 bases in between. In germline, CDR1 is SGHRS, CDR2 YFSETQ. This CDR3 comprises 11 residues. CDR3 DNA sequence: TGCGCCAGCAGCTTGATGGAAGAGCAGTACTTC. Residues: CASSLMEEQYF.

The chain combines TRBV25-1 with TRBJ1-1; no firm D call. The germline CDR1 and CDR2 sequences are MGHDK and SYGVNS. The length of the CDR3 is 13 residues. Trimming removed 4 bases from V and 1 base from J, with 7 bases in between. In nucleotides, the CDR3 is TGTGCCAGCAGTGGAACAGAGAACACTGAAGCTTTCTTT. This gives the protein CASSGTENTEAFF.

V is TRBV27 and J is TRBJ1-2; TRBD1 might be the D (5 bases). Trimming took off 6 bases at V and 6 bases at J, with 14 bases between the two ends. CDR1 and CDR2 (germline): MNHEY, SMNVEV (reference sequence). CDR3 length: 13 amino acids. The CDR3 here is CASSRQSGNGYTF. The CDR3 DNA follows: TGTGCCAGCAGCCGACAGTCGGGTAATGGCTACACCTTC.

This rearrangement joins TRBV20-1 to TRBJ2-3; D remains unclear. Germline CDR1 DFQATT, CDR2 SNEGSKA (reference sequence). The CDR3 is made up of 10 amino acids. Trimming took 6 bases from V and 6 from J, leaving 7 bases between them. The DNA for the CDR3 is TGCAGTGCCTTCTGGGATACGCAGTATTTT. Amino acids: CSAFWDTQYF.

CDR3 amino acids: CASSLTGGANYGYTF. Here the CDR3 DNA reads TGTGCCAGCAGCTTGACAGGGGGCGCGAACTATGGCTACACCTTC. The V call is TRBV5-5, the J call TRBJ1-2, with TRBD1 matching over 9 bases. Trimming cost V 1 base and J 2 bases; bases outside gene matches: 3. Germline assignment: CDR1 SGHKS and CDR2 YYEKEE (reference sequence). The length of the CDR3 is 15 residues. The whole variable domain, remainder taken from reference TRBV5-5 and TRBJ1-2, is DAGVTQSPTHLIKTRGQQVTLRCSPISGHKSVSWYQQVLGQGPQFIFQYYEKEERGRGNFPDRFSARQFPNYSSELNVNALLLGDSALYLCASSLTGGANYGYTFGSGTRLTVV.

The chain carries TRBV27 and TRBJ2-7; no reliable D call. The CDR3 sequence is 15 residues long. V shed 0 bases and J shed 4 bases, with 13 bases lying between them. Germline-derived CDR1 and CDR2 are MNHEY and SMNVEV (reference sequence). The CDR3 nucleotides are TGTGCCAGCAGTTTATCGGTAGAGCAGACGTACGAGCAGTACTTC. Residues: CASSLSVEQTYEQYF.

The gene calls are TRBV19 and TRBJ1-1; D is possibly TRBD1 (6 bases). V was cut by 0 bases and J by 2 bases, with 16 bases left in between. Germline assignment: CDR1 LNHDA and CDR2 SQIVND (reference sequence). The CDR3 extends over 17 amino acids. Here the CDR3 DNA reads TGTGCCAGTAGTATAGATATGGGCAGGGGTTTAAACACTGAAGCTTTCTTT. Residues: CASSIDMGRGLNTEAFF. The full variable domain, completed using reference TRBV19 and TRBJ1-1, is DGGITQSPKYLFRKEGQNVTLSCEQNLNHDAMYWYRQDPGQGLRLIYYSQIVNDFQKGDIAEGYSVSREKKESFPLTVTSAQKNPTAFYLCASSIDMGRGLNTEAFFGQGTRLTVV.